The 2 T cell receptor beta chains below were found in one sample sequenced in a study of siplizumab effects on memory and regulatory T cells. Data came from immunoSEQ multiplex PCR; TCRdb stores just in-frame clones and leaves some out. The top ten clones hold 1.3% of a sample with about 120,000 clones, around 90% of them seen once. What was sequenced was CD4+ T cells sorted from blood. These TCRs come from a human donor in good health.

The chain uses TRBV10-1 and TRBJ2-2; 8 nucleotides agree with TRBD1. Per germline, CDR1 WNHNN and CDR2 SYGVQD (reference sequence). V was clipped by 5 bases and J by 8 bases; unmatched bases: 13. This CDR3 is built from 16 residues. CDR3 loop: CASSPGQGLFSGELFF. The CDR3 region has the DNA TGCGCCAGCAGTCCCGGACAGGGTCTGTTTTCAGGGGAGCTGTTTTTT.

This clone was seen just once. The V call is TRBV27, the J call TRBJ2-1; 7 bases align to TRBD2. This CDR3 comprises 15 residues. V was pared by 7 bases and J by 1 base, with 7 bases of the junction left unmatched. Germline V gene sequence: CDR1 MNHEY, CDR2 SMNVEV (reference sequence). The CDR3: CASTSSGKSYNEQFF. For the CDR3, the DNA is TGTGCCAGCACATCGAGCGGGAAGTCCTACAATGAGCAGTTCTTC.